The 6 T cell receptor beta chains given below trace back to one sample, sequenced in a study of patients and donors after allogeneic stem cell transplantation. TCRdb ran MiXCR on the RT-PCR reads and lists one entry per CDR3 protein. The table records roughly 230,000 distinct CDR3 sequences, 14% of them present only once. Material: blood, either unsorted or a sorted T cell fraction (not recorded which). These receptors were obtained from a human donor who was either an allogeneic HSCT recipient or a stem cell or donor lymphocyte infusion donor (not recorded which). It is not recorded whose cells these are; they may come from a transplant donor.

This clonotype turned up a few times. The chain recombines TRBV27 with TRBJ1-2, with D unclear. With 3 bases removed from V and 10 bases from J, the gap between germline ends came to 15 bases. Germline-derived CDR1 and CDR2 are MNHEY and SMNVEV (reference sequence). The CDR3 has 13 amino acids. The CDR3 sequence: CASSFHRGVVYTF. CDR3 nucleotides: TGTGCCAGCAGTTTTCACCGCGGGGTTGTCTACACCTTC.

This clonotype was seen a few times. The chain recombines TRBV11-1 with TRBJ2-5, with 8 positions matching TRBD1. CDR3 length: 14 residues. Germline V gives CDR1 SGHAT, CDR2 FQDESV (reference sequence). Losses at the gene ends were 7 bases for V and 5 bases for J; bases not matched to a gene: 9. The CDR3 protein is CASTRDRWLETQYF. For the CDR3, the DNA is TGTGCCAGCACCCGGGACAGGTGGTTGGAGACCCAGTACTTC.

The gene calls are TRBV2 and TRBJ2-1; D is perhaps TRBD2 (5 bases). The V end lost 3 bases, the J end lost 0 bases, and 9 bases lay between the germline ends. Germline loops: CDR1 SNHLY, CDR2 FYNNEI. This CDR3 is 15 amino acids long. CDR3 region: CASSDGRNSYNEQFF. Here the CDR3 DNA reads TGTGCCAGCAGTGATGGGAGAAACTCCTACAATGAGCAGTTCTTC.

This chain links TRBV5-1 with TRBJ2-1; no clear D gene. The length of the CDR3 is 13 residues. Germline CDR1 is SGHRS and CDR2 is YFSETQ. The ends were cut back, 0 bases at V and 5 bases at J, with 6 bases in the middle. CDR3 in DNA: TGCGCCAGCAGCTTGGAGCAGGACAATGAGCAGTTCTTC. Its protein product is CASSLEQDNEQFF.

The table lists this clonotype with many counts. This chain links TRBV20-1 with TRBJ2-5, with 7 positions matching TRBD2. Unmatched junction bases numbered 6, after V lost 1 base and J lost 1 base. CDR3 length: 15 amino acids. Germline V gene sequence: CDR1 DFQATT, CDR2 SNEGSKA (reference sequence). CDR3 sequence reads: CSARALAGAQETQYF. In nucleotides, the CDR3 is TGCAGTGCTAGAGCGTTGGCGGGAGCCCAAGAGACCCAGTACTTC.

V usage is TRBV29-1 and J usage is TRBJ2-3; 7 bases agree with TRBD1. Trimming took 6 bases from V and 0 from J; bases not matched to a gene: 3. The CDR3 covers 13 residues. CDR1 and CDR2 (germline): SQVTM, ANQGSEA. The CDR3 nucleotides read TGCAGCGTGGAGACAGGGAGCACAGATACGCAGTATTTT. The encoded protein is CSVETGSTDTQYF.